Shown below are 31 T cell receptor beta chains from a single sample sequenced in a study of blood T cell repertoires in COVID-19 (TCRdb year 2020). Libraries were built with the immunoSEQ multiplex PCR assay. Entries here come from immuneACCESS through TCRdb and include only in-frame sequences with V and J called. Some clones fail to appear in such tables; in the studies checked, an unresolved V gene covers under half of the shortfall, and the cause of the remainder is unknown. The sample table shows some 380,000 clones, and more than 75% are seen once. The ten largest clones capture approximately 1.2% of the sample. Sequenced material: PBMCs or T cells enriched from blood (not recorded which). Source of these receptors: a man in his thirties or forties who had recovered from COVID-19.

V and J are TRBV12-3 or TRBV12-4 and TRBJ1-5; D is ambiguous. V lost 4 bases and J lost 12, with 10 bases in between. The CDR3 consists of 11 residues. The CDR3 region is CASSSDWVQHF. CDR3 DNA: TGTGCCAGCAGTTCCGACTGGGTCCAGCATTTT.

The J gene is TRBJ2-7, the V gene TRBV4-2; unclear D gene. The CDR3 runs to 18 residues. Trimming pared 0 bases from V and 3 bases from J, leaving 21 bases between. From germline, CDR1 is LGHNA and CDR2 YNFKEQ. The CDR3 DNA reads TGTGCCAGCAGCCAAGATTTAAAGGTCCTAGTCGATTTCTACGAGCAGTACTTC. This sequence encodes CASSQDLKVLVDFYEQYF.

V and J are TRBV5-1 and TRBJ2-7; 7 nucleotides match TRBD1. The CDR3 consists of 14 residues. V shed 3 bases, J shed 7 bases, and the junction held 10 bases outside the gene matches. The germline V gene encodes CDR1 SGHRS and CDR2 YFSETQ. The CDR3 coding sequence is TGCGCCAGCAGCTGGGACAGCCCCCTGGGTGAGCAGTACTTC. As protein: CASSWDSPLGEQYF.

The chain couples TRBV4-2 to TRBJ1-6, with D unclear. V lost 1 base and J 0 bases, leaving 16 bases between the germline ends. The CDR3 is 19 residues long. Germline CDR1 reads LGHNA; CDR2 reads YNFKEQ. DNA for the CDR3: TGTGCCAGCAGCCAAGGGACCTCGACCGGGAGCTCCTATAATTCACCCCTCCACTTT. Translating gives CASSQGTSTGSSYNSPLHF.

This clone was recorded a few times. This chain connects TRBV29-1 to TRBJ1-5, with 7 positions matching TRBD1. The V segment lost 5 bases and the J segment 3 bases; nucleotides outside the gene matches: 4. CDR1 is SQVTM and CDR2 is ANQGSEA in the germline V gene. The CDR3 is 13 residues long. The CDR3 DNA is TGCAGCGTTTTGGGACAGCCCAATCAGCCCCAGCATTTT. This sequence encodes CSVLGQPNQPQHF.

The DNA for the CDR3 is TGTGCCAGCAGCTTAGATAGCGACTATGGCTACACCTTC. Amino acid sequence: CASSLDSDYGYTF. This chain joins TRBV7-6 and TRBJ1-2; no reliable D call. Per the germline V gene, CDR1 is SGHVS and CDR2 is FNYEAQ. The CDR3 runs to 13 residues. V lost 1 base and J 3 bases, leaving 6 bases between the germline ends. Variable domain in full (rest from reference TRBV7-6 and TRBJ1-2): GAGVSQSPRYKVTKRGQDVALRCDPISGHVSLYWYRQALGQGPEFLTYFNYEAQQDKSGLPNDRFSAERPEGSISTLTIQRTEQRDSAMYRCASSLDSDYGYTFGSGTRLTVV.

The chain has TRBV29-1 and TRBJ2-1; 8 positions match TRBD2. The CDR3 is 13 residues long. Germline trimming cut 3 bases from V and 10 bases from J; bases unmatched to any gene: 8. The germline V gene has CDR1 SQVTM and CDR2 ANQGSEA. CDR3 region: CSVEGRGAPEQFF. As DNA, the CDR3 is TGCAGCGTTGAGGGGCGGGGGGCCCCGGAGCAGTTCTTC.

The rearrangement uses TRBV4-1 and TRBJ2-7; 11 nucleotides match TRBD2. J was trimmed by 6 bases and V by 4 bases; bases with no gene match: 2. The CDR3 covers 13 residues. Germline CDR1 and CDR2: MGHRA and YSYEKL. DNA of the CDR3: TGCGCCAGCAGCCCGGGACTAGCGGTCGAGCAGTACTTC. This translates into CASSPGLAVEQYF.

The V gene is TRBV11-2, the J gene TRBJ2-7; 8 nucleotides line up with TRBD2. The CDR3 extends over 15 amino acids. V was clipped by 0 bases and J by 3 bases; unmatched bases: 4. Germline CDR1 SGHAT, CDR2 FQNNGV. The CDR3 here is CASSLESGGSYEQYF. The CDR3 nucleotides read TGTGCCAGCAGCTTAGAGAGCGGGGGAAGCTACGAGCAGTACTTC.

This clone was recorded only once. The chain links TRBV19 to TRBJ2-3; 9 positions agree with TRBD1. With 7 bases clipped from V and 13 bases from J, the junction kept 9 bases outside the gene matches. Per germline, CDR1 LNHDA and CDR2 SQIVND (reference sequence). The CDR3 length is 12 residues. CDR3 in amino acids: CASTGEGQGEYF. For the CDR3, the DNA is TGTGCCAGTACCGGTGAGGGACAGGGAGAGTATTTT.

The V and J genes are TRBV2 and TRBJ1-2; D perhaps matches TRBD1 (6 bases). Germline assignment: CDR1 SNHLY and CDR2 FYNNEI. V lost 4 bases and J lost 8, with 11 bases in between. The CDR3 runs to 12 residues. The CDR3: CASSGAGAGYTF. In DNA, the CDR3 is TGTGCCAGCAGTGGAGCGGGGGCCGGCTACACCTTC.

The chain couples TRBV7-9 to TRBJ1-1; D call uncertain. Trimming took 2 bases from V and 1 from J, leaving 8 bases between them. There are 14 residues in the CDR3. Germline assignment: CDR1 SEHNR and CDR2 FQNEAQ (reference sequence). CDR3 DNA: TGTGCCAGCAGCTTAAATTCCCGGAACACTGAAGCTTTCTTT. It specifies CASSLNSRNTEAFF.

The genes are TRBV19 and TRBJ2-5, with 9 bases fitting TRBD1. Germline values: CDR1 LNHDA, CDR2 SQIVND (reference sequence). Germline trimming cut 5 bases from V and 2 bases from J; bases unmatched to any gene: 6. The CDR3 consists of 15 residues. CDR3 coding DNA: TGTGCCAGTAGTTTGGGACAGGGCTATCAAGAGACCCAGTACTTC. Amino acids: CASSLGQGYQETQYF.

The chain links TRBV6-5 to TRBJ2-3; 9 bases match TRBD1. The germline V gene encodes CDR1 MNHEY and CDR2 SVGAGI. The V and J ends lost 6 bases and 8 bases, in that order; junction bases with no gene match: 3. The CDR3 extends over 12 amino acids. CDR3 coding DNA: TGTGCCAGCAGGGAGGGACAGGGTACGCAGTATTTT. Translation: CASREGQGTQYF.

V is TRBV18 and J is TRBJ2-5, with D possibly matching TRBD2 (6 bases). CDR3 length: 16 amino acids. Germline CDR1 is KGHSH and CDR2 is LQKENI. V lost 3 bases to trimming and J lost 5 bases, with 19 bases between them. The CDR3 protein is CASSPSYGDAGETQYF. The CDR3 DNA follows: TGTGCCAGCTCACCGAGTTATGGGGACGCGGGGGAGACCCAGTACTTC.

The CDR3 DNA reads TGTGCCAGCAGCATCAACCGGGACAGGGAACCTGAAGCTTTCTTT. Amino acid sequence: CASSINRDREPEAFF. This sequence joins TRBV7-9 and TRBJ1-1; 9 positions agree with TRBD1. V lost 5 bases to trimming and J lost 6 bases; unmatched junction nucleotides: 10. The CDR3 has 15 amino acids. The germline V gene encodes CDR1 SEHNR and CDR2 FQNEAQ (reference sequence).

A word on this clone: The same CDR3 can be traced to other DNA sequences in this sample. This chain links TRBV9 with TRBJ1-1; D not resolved. Germline lookup yields CDR1 SGDLS and CDR2 YYNGEE. CDR3 length equals 13 residues. Trimming removed 0 bases at V and 5 bases at J, with 8 bases between. In DNA form, the CDR3 reads TGTGCCAGCAGCGTAGGTGGGAGGACTGAAGCTTTCTTT. This sequence encodes CASSVGGRTEAFF. The full variable domain, with the rest looked up from reference TRBV9 and TRBJ1-1, is DSGVTQTPKHLITATGQRVTLRCSPRSGDLSVYWYQQSLDQGLQFLIQYYNGEERAKGNILERFSAQQFPDLHSELNLSSLELGDSALYFCASSVGGRTEAFFGQGTRLTVV.

Comment on this clone: A read error may produce the germline difference seen at one junction end. V gene TRBV6-4 combines with J gene TRBJ1-1; the match to TRBD1 covers 8 bases. Per the germline V gene, CDR1 is MRHNA and CDR2 is SNTAGT. The CDR3 is 15 residues long. The CDR3 bases are TGTGCCAGCAGTCCACAGGGGGAACTGAAAACTGAAGCTTTCTTT. Residues: CASSPQGELKTEAFF.

The chain recombines TRBV20-1 with TRBJ1-5; D remains unclear. V shed 3 bases and J shed 3 bases, with 12 bases lying between them. Germline V gene lookup returns CDR1 DFQATT and CDR2 SNEGSKA (reference sequence). The CDR3 spans 14 residues. CDR3 nucleotides: TGCAGTGCTAGTTCGGACGGGATCAATCAGCCCCAGCATTTT. It translates to CSASSDGINQPQHF.

This sequence joins TRBV4-2 and TRBJ1-2; D unclear. In germline, CDR1 is LGHNA, CDR2 YNFKEQ. The CDR3 contains 14 residues. V was clipped by 0 bases and J by 5 bases, with 10 bases between them. The CDR3 sequence: CASSQEAGLYGYTF. The CDR3 nucleotides are TGTGCCAGCAGCCAAGAGGCAGGCCTATATGGCTACACCTTC.

The CDR3 is CASSFTGTGNSYEQYF. In DNA form, the CDR3 reads TGTGCCAGTAGTTTTACCGGGACAGGGAACTCCTACGAGCAGTACTTC. This chain links TRBV19 with TRBJ2-7; TRBD1 matches 9 bases. CDR1 LNHDA and CDR2 SQIVND come from the germline V gene (reference sequence). This CDR3 has 16 amino acids. J lost 0 bases, V lost 5 bases, and 8 bases had no gene match. The full variable domain, in which reference TRBV19 and TRBJ2-7 provide the parts outside the CDR3, is DGGITQSPKYLFRKEGQNVTLSCEQNLNHDAMYWYRQDPGQGLRLIYYSQIVNDFQKGDIAEGYSVSREKKESFPLTVTSAQKNPTAFYLCASSFTGTGNSYEQYFGPGTRLTVT.

The CDR3: CAISGQTGRRTEAFF. The CDR3 DNA is TGTGCCATCAGTGGTCAGACAGGGAGGAGGACTGAAGCTTTCTTT. This sequence joins TRBV10-3 and TRBJ1-1, with 7 positions matching TRBD1. The CDR3 sequence is 15 residues long. Germline CDR1 is ENHRY and CDR2 is SYGVKD. V dropped 4 bases and J dropped 5; count of bases not matched to a gene: 10.

The CDR3 reads CASSLVGAWETQYF. CDR3 coding DNA: TGTGCCAGCAGCTTGGTTGGGGCGTGGGAGACCCAGTACTTC. This rearrangement joins TRBV5-5 to TRBJ2-5, with D perhaps TRBD1 (5 bases). V was shortened by 0 bases and J by 5 bases, with 11 bases between the two germline ends. Germline-derived CDR1 and CDR2 are SGHKS and YYEKEE (reference sequence). The CDR3 is made up of 14 amino acids.

This clone has only one observation. This chain uses TRBV11-1 with TRBJ2-1, with 10 positions matching TRBD1. The CDR3 has 16 residues. Per germline, CDR1 SGHAT and CDR2 FQDESV (reference sequence). Losses at the gene ends were 6 bases for V and 4 bases for J; bases not matched to a gene: 9. CDR3 coding DNA: TGTGCCAGCAGACGCTCCGGGACAGGGGAGTACAATGAGCAGTTCTTC. Amino acids: CASRRSGTGEYNEQFF.

This clone appeared once. This chain joins TRBV30 and TRBJ2-7, with D perhaps matching TRBD1 (6 bases). This CDR3 is built from 13 residues. CDR1 and CDR2 from the germline V gene are GTSNPN and SVGIG (reference sequence). Trimming pared 2 bases from V and 5 bases from J, leaving 13 bases between. The CDR3 DNA reads TGTGCCTGGAGTCGGGACAATGGGGACGAGCAGTACTTC. Translated: CAWSRDNGDEQYF.

The chain combines TRBV2 with TRBJ2-5; 8 positions match TRBD1. This CDR3 spans 14 amino acids. From germline, CDR1 is SNHLY and CDR2 FYNNEI. The ends lost 8 bases at V and 1 base at J; junction bases unmatched: 6. CDR3: CASHQDRAQETQYF. The CDR3 region has the DNA TGTGCCAGCCACCAGGACAGGGCCCAAGAGACCCAGTACTTC.

The gene calls are TRBV7-9 and TRBJ1-4, with 9 positions matching TRBD1. Per germline, CDR1 SEHNR and CDR2 FQNEAQ (reference sequence). This CDR3 comprises 17 residues. J was trimmed by 2 bases and V by 3 bases; bases with no gene match: 7. The CDR3 reads CASSFRDRVFTNEKLFF. The CDR3 DNA reads as TGTGCCAGCAGCTTCCGGGACAGGGTGTTCACTAATGAAAAACTGTTTTTT.

The count of this clone is one. The chain combines TRBV7-2 with TRBJ1-2; 8 nucleotides agree with TRBD1. V was pared by 5 bases and J by 4 bases, with 6 bases of the junction left unmatched. Germline values: CDR1 SGHTA, CDR2 FQGNSA. The CDR3 runs 14 residues. The CDR3 is CASSPGDRTYGYTF. DNA for the CDR3: TGTGCCAGCAGCCCGGGGGACAGGACCTATGGCTACACCTTC. The full variable domain, with the rest looked up from reference TRBV7-2 and TRBJ1-2, is GAGVSQSPSNKVTEKGKDVELRCDPISGHTALYWYRQSLGQGLEFLIYFQGNSAPDKSGLPSDRFSAERTGGSVSTLTIQRTQQEDSAVYLCASSPGDRTYGYTFGSGTRLTVV.

The genes are TRBV19 and TRBJ2-1; TRBD2 matches at 9 bases. The CDR3 covers 16 residues. Germline values: CDR1 LNHDA, CDR2 SQIVND (reference sequence). The V segment lost 7 bases and the J segment 5 bases; nucleotides outside the gene matches: 12. CDR3 sequence reads: CASTMSSTSGNNEQFF. The DNA for the CDR3 is TGTGCCAGTACCATGAGTTCGACTAGCGGCAACAATGAGCAGTTCTTC.

This chain uses TRBV30 with TRBJ2-5; D not certain. Deletions cut 0 bases from V and 6 bases from J, with 11 bases between. Germline V CDR1 and CDR2: GTSNPN, SVGIG (reference sequence). The CDR3 runs 13 residues. The chain's CDR3 is CAWSVDRLKTQYF. The CDR3 region has the DNA TGTGCCTGGAGTGTAGATAGACTCAAGACCCAGTACTTC.

This clone appeared a few times. The genes are TRBV5-1 and TRBJ1-2; possible D gene TRBD1, 5 bases. CDR3 length: 15 amino acids. Germline CDR1 is SGHRS and CDR2 is YFSETQ. V dropped 0 bases and J dropped 3 bases, with 12 bases sitting between them. CDR3 bases: TGCGCCAGCAGCTTGGCTAGGGGCTCGGACTATGGCTACACCTTC. It codes for CASSLARGSDYGYTF.